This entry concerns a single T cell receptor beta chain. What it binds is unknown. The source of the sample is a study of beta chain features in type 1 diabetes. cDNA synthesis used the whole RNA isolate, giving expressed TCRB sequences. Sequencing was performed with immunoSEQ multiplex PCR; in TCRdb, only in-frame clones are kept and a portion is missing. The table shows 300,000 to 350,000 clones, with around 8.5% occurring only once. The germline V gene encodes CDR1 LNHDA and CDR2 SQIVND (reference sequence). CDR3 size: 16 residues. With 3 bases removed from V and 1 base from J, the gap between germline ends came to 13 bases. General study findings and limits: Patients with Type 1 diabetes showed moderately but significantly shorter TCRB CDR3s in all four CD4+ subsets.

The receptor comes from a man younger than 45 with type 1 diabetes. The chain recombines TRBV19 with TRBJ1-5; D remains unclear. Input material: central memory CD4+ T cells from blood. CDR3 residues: CASSIGGVGSNQPQHF. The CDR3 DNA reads TGTGCCAGTAGTATTGGTGGGGTAGGAAGCAATCAGCCCCAGCATTTT.